Given below is one T cell receptor (beta chain) in context. With 4 bases removed from V and 6 bases from J, the gap between germline ends came to 15 bases. The CDR3 is 14 amino acids. The germline V gene has CDR1 MGHRA and CDR2 YSYEKL. Original processing notes: Cell counts per sample came from amplifying reference gene primers. The protocol was immunoSEQ multiplex PCR, while the TCRdb copy is restricted to in-frame clones and leaves out a portion. That table is the source of V, J and clone size, and D and trimming were worked out from the DNA. This table has around 97,000 clones, roughly 90% appearing once. The sample belongs to a study of blood T cell repertoires in COVID-19. Study at large: Both acute and convalescent COVID-19 samples were obtained from the United States, Italy and Spain. Sample material is recorded as cDNA or gDNA derived from T cells, B-cell-depleted T cells, or PBMCs.

The TCR comes from a human donor in a cohort sampled during active COVID-19. Specimen: peripheral blood. The chain has TRBV4-1 and TRBJ1-1; D uncertain. The CDR3 loop is CASSRPFGMAEAFF. CDR3 nucleotides: TGCGCCAGCAGCCGCCCCTTCGGTATGGCTGAAGCTTTCTTT.